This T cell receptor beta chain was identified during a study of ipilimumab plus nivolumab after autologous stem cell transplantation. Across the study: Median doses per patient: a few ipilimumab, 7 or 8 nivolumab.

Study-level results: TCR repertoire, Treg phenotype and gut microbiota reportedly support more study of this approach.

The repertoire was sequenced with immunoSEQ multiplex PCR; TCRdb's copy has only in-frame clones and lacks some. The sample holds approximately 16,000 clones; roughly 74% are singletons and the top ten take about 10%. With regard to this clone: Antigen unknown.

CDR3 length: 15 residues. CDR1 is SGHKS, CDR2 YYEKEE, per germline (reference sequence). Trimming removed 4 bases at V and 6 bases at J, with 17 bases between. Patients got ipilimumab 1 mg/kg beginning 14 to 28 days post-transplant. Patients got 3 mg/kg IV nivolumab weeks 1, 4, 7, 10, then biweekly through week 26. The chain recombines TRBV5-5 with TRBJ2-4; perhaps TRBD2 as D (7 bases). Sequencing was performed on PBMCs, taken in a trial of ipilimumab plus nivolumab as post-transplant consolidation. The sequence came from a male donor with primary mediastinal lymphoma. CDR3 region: CASSVRGGEGNIQYF. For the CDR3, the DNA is TGTGCCAGCAGCGTCAGGGGCGGGGAGGGAAACATTCAGTACTTC.